The sequence of this TCR beta chain was determined in a study of control samples from healthy donors and cancer patients. The repertoire was sequenced with immunoSEQ multiplex PCR; TCRdb's copy has only in-frame clones and lacks some. This table has some 95,000 clones, approximately 92% appearing once. Germline CDR1 reads LNHDA; CDR2 reads SQIVND (reference sequence). CDR3 length: 15 residues. V lost 4 bases and J lost 0, with 10 bases in between. This sequence originates from a human donor in good health. The donor label of this sample is uncertain. The chain recombines TRBV19 with TRBJ2-4, with D possibly being TRBD2 (5 bases). The sequenced sample was blood. The CDR3 DNA sequence: TGTGCCAGTAGTAACTCCCGGGGAGCCAAAAACATTCAGTACTTC. It is translated as CASSNSRGAKNIQYF.